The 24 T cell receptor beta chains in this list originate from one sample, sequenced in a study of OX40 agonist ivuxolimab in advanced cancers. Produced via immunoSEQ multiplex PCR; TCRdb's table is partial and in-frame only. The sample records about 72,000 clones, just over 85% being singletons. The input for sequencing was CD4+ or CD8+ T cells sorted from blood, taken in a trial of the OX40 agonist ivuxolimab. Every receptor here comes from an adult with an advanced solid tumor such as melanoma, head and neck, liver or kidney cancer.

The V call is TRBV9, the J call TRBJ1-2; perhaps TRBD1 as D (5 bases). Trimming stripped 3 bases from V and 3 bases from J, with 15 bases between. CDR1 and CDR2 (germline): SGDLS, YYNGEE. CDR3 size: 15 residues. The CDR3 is CASSEGDPGYYGYTF. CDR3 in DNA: TGTGCCAGCAGCGAAGGGGACCCCGGATACTATGGCTACACCTTC.

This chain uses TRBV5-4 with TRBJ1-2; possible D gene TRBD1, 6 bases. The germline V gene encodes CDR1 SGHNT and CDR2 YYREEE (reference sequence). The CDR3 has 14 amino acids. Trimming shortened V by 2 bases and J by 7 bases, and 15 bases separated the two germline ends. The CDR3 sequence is CASSLAGASGGYTF. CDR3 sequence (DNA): TGTGCCAGCAGCTTAGCGGGGGCTAGCGGTGGCTACACCTTC. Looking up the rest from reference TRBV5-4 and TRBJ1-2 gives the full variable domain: ETGVTQSPTHLIKTRGQQVTLRCSSQSGHNTVSWYQQALGQGPQFIFQYYREEENGRGNFPPRFSGLQFPNYSSELNVNALELDDSALYLCASSLAGASGGYTFGSGTRLTVV.

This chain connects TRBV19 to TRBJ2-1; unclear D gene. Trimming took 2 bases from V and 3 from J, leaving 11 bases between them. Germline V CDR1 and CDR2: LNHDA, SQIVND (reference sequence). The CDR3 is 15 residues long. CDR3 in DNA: TGTGCCAGTAGTATAAGTCGTTACAGCTACAATGAGCAGTTCTTC. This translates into CASSISRYSYNEQFF.

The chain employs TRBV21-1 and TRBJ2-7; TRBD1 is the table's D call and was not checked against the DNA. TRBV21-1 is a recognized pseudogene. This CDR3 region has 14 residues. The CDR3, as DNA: TGTGCCAGCAGCGCTCGGACAGTCCCCTACGAGCAGTACTTC. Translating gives CASSARTVPYEQYF.

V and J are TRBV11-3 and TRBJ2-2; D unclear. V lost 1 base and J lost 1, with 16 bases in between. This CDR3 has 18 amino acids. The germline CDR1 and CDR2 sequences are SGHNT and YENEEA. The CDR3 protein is CASSLGLGTRRNTGELFF. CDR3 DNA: TGTGCCAGCAGCTTAGGGTTGGGTACTCGCAGGAACACCGGGGAGCTGTTTTTT.

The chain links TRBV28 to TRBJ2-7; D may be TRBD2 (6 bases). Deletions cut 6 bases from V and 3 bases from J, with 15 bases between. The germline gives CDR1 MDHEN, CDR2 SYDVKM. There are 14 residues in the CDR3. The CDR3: CASRSGTYYYEQYF. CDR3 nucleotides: TGTGCCAGCAGATCCGGGACTTACTACTACGAGCAGTACTTC. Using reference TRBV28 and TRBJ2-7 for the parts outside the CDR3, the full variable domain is DVKVTQSSRYLVKRTGEKVFLECVQDMDHENMFWYRQDPGLGLRLIYFSYDVKMKEKGDIPEGYSVSREKKERFSLILESASTNQTSMYLCASRSGTYYYEQYFGPGTRLTVT.

The CDR3 sequence is CASSLWRTGGTEAFF. Written as DNA, the CDR3 is TGTGCCAGCAGCTTATGGAGGACAGGGGGCACTGAAGCTTTCTTT. The rearrangement uses TRBV7-8 and TRBJ1-1; 10 bases match TRBD1. The CDR3 has 15 amino acids. Looked up from germline, CDR1 is SGHVS and CDR2 is FQNEAQ. V lost 2 bases and J lost 4; bases outside the gene matches: 4.

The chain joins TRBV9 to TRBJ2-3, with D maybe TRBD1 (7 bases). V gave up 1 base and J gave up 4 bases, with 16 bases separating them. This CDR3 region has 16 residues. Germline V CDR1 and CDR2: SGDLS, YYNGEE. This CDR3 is CASSVSAGGLSDTQYF. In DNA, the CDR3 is TGTGCCAGCAGCGTATCGGCAGGGGGGCTTTCAGATACGCAGTATTTT.

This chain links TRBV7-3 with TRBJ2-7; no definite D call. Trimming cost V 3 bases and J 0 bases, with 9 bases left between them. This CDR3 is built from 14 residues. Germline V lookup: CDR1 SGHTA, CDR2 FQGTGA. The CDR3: CASSLRRSSYEQYF. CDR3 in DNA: TGTGCCAGCAGCTTGAGACGGAGCTCCTACGAGCAGTACTTC.

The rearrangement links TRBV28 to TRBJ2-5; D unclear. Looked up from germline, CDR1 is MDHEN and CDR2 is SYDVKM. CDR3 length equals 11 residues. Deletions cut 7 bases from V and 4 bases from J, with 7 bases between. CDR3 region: CASTRRETQYF. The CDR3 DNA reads TGTGCCAGCACCAGAAGAGAGACCCAGTACTTC.

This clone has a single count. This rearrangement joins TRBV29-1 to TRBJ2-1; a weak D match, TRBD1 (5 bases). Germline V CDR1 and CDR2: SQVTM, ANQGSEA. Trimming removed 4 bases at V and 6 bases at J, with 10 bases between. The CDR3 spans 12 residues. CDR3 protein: CSVVRQTNEQFF. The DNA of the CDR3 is TGCAGCGTTGTACGACAGACCAATGAGCAGTTCTTC.

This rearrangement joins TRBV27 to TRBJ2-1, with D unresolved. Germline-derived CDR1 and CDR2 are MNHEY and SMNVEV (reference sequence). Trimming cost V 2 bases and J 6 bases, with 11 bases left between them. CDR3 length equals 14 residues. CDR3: CASSLDERPNEQFF. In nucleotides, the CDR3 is TGTGCCAGCAGTTTAGACGAGAGACCCAATGAGCAGTTCTTC.

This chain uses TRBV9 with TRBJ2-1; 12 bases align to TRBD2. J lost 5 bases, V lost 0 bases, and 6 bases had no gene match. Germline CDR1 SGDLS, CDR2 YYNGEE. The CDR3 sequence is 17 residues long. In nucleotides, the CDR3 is TGTGCCAGCAGCGTAGGGGCTAGCGGGGGGGCCAACAATGAGCAGTTCTTC. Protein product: CASSVGASGGANNEQFF.

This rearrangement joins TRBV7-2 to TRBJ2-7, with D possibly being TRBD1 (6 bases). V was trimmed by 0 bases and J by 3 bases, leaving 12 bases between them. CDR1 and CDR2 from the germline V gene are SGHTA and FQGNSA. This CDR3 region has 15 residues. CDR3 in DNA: TGTGCCAGCAGCTTAGCGACAGGCCCGGTCTACGAGCAGTACTTC. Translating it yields CASSLATGPVYEQYF.

The CDR3: CASSPRSEGELFF. CDR3 bases: TGTGCCAGCTCACCGCGTTCAGAGGGGGAGCTGTTTTTT. The rearrangement links TRBV18 to TRBJ2-2; no reliable D call. Germline CDR1 is KGHSH and CDR2 is LQKENI. This CDR3 spans 13 amino acids. The V end lost 3 bases, the J end lost 8 bases, and 10 bases lay between the germline ends.

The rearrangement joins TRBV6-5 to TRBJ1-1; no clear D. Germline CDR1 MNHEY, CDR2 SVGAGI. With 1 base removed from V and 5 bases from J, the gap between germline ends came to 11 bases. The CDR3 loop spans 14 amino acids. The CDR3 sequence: CASSYLGLGTEAFF. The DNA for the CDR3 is TGTGCCAGCAGTTACTTGGGTCTGGGAACTGAAGCTTTCTTT.

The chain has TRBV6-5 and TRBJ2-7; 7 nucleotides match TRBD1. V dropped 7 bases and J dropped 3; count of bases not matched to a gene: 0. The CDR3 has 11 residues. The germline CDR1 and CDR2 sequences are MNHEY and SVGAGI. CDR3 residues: CASTGGYEQYF. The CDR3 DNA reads TGTGCCAGCACAGGGGGCTACGAGCAGTACTTC.

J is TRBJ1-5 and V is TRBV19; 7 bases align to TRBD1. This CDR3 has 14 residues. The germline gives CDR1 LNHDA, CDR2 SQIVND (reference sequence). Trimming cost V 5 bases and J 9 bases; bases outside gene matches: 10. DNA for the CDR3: TGTGCCAGTAGTGTGGACAGGAAGATTTTGCCCCAGCATTTT. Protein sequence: CASSVDRKILPQHF.

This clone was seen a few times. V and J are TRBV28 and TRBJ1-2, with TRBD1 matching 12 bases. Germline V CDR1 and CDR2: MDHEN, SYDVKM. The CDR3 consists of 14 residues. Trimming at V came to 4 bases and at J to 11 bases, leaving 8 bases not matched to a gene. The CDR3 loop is CASSYTGTGGHYTF. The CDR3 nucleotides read TGTGCCAGCAGTTATACCGGGACAGGGGGCCATTACACCTTC.

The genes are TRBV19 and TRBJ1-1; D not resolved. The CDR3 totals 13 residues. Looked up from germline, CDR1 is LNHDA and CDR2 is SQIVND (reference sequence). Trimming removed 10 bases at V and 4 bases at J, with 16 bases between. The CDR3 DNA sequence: TGTGCCACCAAACCCCTGTGGGCCACTGAAGCTTTCTTT. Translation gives CATKPLWATEAFF.

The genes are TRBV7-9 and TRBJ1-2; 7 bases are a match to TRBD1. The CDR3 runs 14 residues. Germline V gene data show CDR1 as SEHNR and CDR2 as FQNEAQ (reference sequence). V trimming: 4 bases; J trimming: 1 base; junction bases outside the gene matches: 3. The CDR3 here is CASSSPGGNYGYTF. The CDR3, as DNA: TGTGCCAGCAGCTCACCAGGGGGTAACTATGGCTACACCTTC.

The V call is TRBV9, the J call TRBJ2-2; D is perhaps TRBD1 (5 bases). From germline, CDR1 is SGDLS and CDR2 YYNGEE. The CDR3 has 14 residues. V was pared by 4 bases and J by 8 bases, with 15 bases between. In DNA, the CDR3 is TGTGCCAGCAGCCCCGAAGGGGCGAAAGGGGAGCTGTTTTTT. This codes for CASSPEGAKGELFF.

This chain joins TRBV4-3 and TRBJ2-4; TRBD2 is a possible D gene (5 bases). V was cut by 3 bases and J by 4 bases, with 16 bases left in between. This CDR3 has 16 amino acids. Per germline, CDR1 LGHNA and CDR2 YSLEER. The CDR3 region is CASSHPDGRGKNIQYF. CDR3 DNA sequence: TGCGCCAGCAGCCACCCCGACGGACGGGGAAAAAACATTCAGTACTTC.

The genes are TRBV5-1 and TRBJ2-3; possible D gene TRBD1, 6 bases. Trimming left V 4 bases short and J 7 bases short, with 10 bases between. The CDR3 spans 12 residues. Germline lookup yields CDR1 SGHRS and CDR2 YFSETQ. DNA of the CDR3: TGCGCCAGCAGCCAACAGGGAAATACGCAGTATTTT. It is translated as CASSQQGNTQYF.